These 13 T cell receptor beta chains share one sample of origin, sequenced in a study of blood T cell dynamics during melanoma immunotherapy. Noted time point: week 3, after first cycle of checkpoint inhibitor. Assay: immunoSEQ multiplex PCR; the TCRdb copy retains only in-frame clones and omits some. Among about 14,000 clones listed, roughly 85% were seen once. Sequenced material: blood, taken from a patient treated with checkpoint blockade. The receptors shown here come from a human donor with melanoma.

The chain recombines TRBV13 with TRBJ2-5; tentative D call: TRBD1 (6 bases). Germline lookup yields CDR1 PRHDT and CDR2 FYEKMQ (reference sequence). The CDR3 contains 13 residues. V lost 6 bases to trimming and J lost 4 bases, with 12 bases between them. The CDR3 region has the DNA TGTGCCAGCAGTCTTTGGGGGCGAGAGACCCAGTACTTC. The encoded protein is CASSLWGRETQYF.

DNA of the CDR3: TGCGCCAGCAGCTTGGAGGCGGGAGGAAGGGATGAGCAGTTCTTC. It translates to CASSLEAGGRDEQFF. The chain has TRBV5-1 and TRBJ2-1; TRBD2 aligns across 8 bases. The J segment lost 8 bases and the V segment lost 0 bases, leaving 7 bases of the junction unmatched. Germline CDR1 is SGHRS and CDR2 is YFSETQ. The CDR3 is made up of 15 amino acids. Full variable domain (missing parts from reference TRBV5-1 and TRBJ2-1): KAGVTQTPRYLIKTRGQQVTLSCSPISGHRSVSWYQQTPGQGLQFLFEYFSETQRNKGNFPGRFSGRQFSNSRSEMNVSTLELGDSALYLCASSLEAGGRDEQFFGPGTRLTVL.

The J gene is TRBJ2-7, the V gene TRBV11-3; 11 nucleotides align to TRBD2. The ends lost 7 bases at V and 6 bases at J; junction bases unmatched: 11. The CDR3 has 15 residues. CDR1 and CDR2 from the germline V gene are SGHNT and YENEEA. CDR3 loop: CASTTQLAGVGEQYF. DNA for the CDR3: TGTGCCAGCACCACCCAACTAGCGGGAGTTGGCGAGCAGTACTTC.

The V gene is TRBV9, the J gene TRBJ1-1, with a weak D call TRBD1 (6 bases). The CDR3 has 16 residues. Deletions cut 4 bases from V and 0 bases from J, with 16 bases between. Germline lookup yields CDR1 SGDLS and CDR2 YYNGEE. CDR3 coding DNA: TGTGCCAGCAGCCCATCAGGGTCAGGGGTGAACACTGAAGCTTTCTTT. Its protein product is CASSPSGSGVNTEAFF.

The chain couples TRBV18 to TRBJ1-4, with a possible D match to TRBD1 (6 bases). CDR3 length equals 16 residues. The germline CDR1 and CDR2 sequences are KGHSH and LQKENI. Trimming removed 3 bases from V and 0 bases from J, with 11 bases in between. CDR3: CASSPGAGPTNEKLFF. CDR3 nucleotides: TGTGCCAGCTCACCGGGGGCAGGTCCAACTAATGAAAAACTGTTTTTT.

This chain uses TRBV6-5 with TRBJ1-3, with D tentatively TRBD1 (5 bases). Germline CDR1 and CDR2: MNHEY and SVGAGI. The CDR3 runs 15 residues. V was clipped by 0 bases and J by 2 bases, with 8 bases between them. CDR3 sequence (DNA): TGTGCCAGCAGTTACTCATGGGGGACTGGAAACACCATATATTTT. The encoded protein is CASSYSWGTGNTIYF.

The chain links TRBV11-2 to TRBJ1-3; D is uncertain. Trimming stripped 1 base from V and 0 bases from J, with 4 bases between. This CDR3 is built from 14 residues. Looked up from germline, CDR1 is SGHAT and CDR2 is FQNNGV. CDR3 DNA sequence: TGTGCCAGCAGCTTAGGAACCTCTGGAAACACCATATATTTT. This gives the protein CASSLGTSGNTIYF.

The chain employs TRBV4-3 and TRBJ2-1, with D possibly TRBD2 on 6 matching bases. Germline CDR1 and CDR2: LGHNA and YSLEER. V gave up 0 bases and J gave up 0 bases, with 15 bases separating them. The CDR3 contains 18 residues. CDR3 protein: CASSQDISGASSYNEQFF. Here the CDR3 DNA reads TGCGCCAGCAGCCAAGATATTAGCGGAGCTAGCTCCTACAATGAGCAGTTCTTC.

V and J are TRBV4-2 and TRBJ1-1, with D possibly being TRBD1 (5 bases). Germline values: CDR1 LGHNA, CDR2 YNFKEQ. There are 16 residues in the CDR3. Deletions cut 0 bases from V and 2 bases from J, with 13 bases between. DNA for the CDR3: TGTGCCAGCAGCCAAGATCAGGGTGTTAGAAACACTGAAGCTTTCTTT. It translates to CASSQDQGVRNTEAFF.

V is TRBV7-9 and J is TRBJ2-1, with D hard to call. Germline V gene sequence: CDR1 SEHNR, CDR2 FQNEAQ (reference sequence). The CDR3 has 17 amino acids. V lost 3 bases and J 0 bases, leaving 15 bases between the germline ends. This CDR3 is CASSFLLGQSSYNEQFF. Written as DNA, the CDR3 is TGTGCCAGCAGCTTCCTCTTAGGGCAGAGCTCCTACAATGAGCAGTTCTTC. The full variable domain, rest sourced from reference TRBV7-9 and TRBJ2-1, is DTGVSQNPRHKITKRGQNVTFRCDPISEHNRLYWYRQTLGQGPEFLTYFQNEAQLEKSRLLSDRFSAERPKGSFSTLEIQRTEQGDSAMYLCASSFLLGQSSYNEQFFGPGTRLTVL.

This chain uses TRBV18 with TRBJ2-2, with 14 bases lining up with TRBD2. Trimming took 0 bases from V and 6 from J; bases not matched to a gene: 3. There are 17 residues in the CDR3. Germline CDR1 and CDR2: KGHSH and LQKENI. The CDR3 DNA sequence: TGTGCCAGCTCACCACCGACGACTAGCGGGAGGGCCGGGGAGCTGTTTTTT. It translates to CASSPPTTSGRAGELFF.

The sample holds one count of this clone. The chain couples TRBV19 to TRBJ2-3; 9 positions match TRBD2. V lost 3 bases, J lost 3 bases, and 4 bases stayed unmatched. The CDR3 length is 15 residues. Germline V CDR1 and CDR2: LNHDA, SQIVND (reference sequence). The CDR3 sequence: CASSIGLASTDTQYF. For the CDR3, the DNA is TGTGCCAGTAGTATCGGACTAGCGTCGACAGATACGCAGTATTTT.

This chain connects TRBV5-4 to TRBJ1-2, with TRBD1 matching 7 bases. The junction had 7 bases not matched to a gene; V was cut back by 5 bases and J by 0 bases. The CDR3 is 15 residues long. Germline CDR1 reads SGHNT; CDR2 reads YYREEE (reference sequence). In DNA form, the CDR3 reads TGTGCCAGCAGTCGACAGGGATACCCTAACTATGGCTACACCTTC. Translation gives CASSRQGYPNYGYTF.